The 12 T cell receptor beta chains reported below all come from one sample, sequenced in a study of blood T cells in healthy people across ages. PCR was performed a second time for about 7 to 11 cycles using a sample-barcoded 5' primer and a J-beta primer mix. TCRdb processed the 5' RACE reads anew with MiXCR; each CDR3 protein has one entry. The sample holds about 700,000 distinct CDR3 sequences; about 34% are singletons and the top ten take just over 15%. The sample comprised blood. Receptors were obtained from a woman over 75 in good health.

The J gene is TRBJ1-2, the V gene TRBV9; D gene uncertain. Trimming removed 4 bases at V and 4 bases at J, with 14 bases between. This CDR3 contains 14 residues. Germline V gene data show CDR1 as SGDLS and CDR2 as YYNGEE. In nucleotides, the CDR3 is TGTGCCAGCAGCACCTCAGGATCGGGCTATGGCTACACCTTC. Its translation: CASSTSGSGYGYTF.

This clonotype has ten or more counts. This chain connects TRBV6-5 to TRBJ1-4; D unresolved. The V end was cut by 5 bases, the J end by 4 bases, with 11 bases between. The CDR3 consists of 14 residues. CDR1 and CDR2 (germline): MNHEY, SVGAGI. The CDR3 region has the DNA TGTGCCAGCAGTACTACGCGGGGTAATGAAAAACTGTTTTTT. Encoded protein: CASSTTRGNEKLFF.

This clonotype was recorded once. The chain employs TRBV7-3 and TRBJ2-4; maybe TRBD1 (6 bases). Germline V gene data show CDR1 as SGHTA and CDR2 as FQGTGA. V lost 2 bases to trimming and J lost 5 bases, with 13 bases between them. This CDR3 contains 15 residues. The CDR3 spells CASSLVPGQQNIQYF. The DNA of the CDR3 is TGTGCCAGCAGCTTAGTTCCCGGACAGCAAAACATTCAGTACTTC.

J is TRBJ2-1 and V is TRBV7-2; TRBD2 matches 11 bases. This CDR3 comprises 16 residues. The germline gives CDR1 SGHTA, CDR2 FQGNSA. J was trimmed by 6 bases and V by 1 base; bases with no gene match: 5. The CDR3 DNA reads TGTGCCAGCAGCTTAGGAGGGACTAGCGGAACCAATGAGCAGTTCTTC. Its protein is CASSLGGTSGTNEQFF. The whole variable domain, remainder taken from reference TRBV7-2 and TRBJ2-1, is GAGVSQSPSNKVTEKGKDVELRCDPISGHTALYWYRQSLGQGLEFLIYFQGNSAPDKSGLPSDRFSAERTGGSVSTLTIQRTQQEDSAVYLCASSLGGTSGTNEQFFGPGTRLTVL.

This clonotype was detected many times. The chain couples TRBV9 to TRBJ2-3; D unclear. The CDR3 sequence is 15 residues long. Per germline, CDR1 SGDLS and CDR2 YYNGEE. The germline V and J ends were trimmed by 0 bases and 2 bases, with 10 bases remaining between them. The CDR3 DNA is TGTGCCAGCAGCGTAGCTGAATCCCTCACAGATACGCAGTATTTT. Its translation: CASSVAESLTDTQYF.

This clonotype was recorded many times. The chain recombines TRBV5-1 with TRBJ2-7; 7 bases are a match to TRBD1. The CDR3 totals 12 residues. Looked up from germline, CDR1 is SGHRS and CDR2 is YFSETQ. V was pared by 8 bases and J by 3 bases, with 5 bases of the junction left unmatched. CDR3 nucleotide sequence: TGCGCCAGTGCCACAGGGGACTACGAGCAGTACTTC. Translation gives CASATGDYEQYF.

This clonotype was observed at least ten times. The rearrangement links TRBV15 to TRBJ2-1, with a possible D match to TRBD2 (5 bases). CDR1 and CDR2 from the germline V gene are LNHNV and YYDKDF (reference sequence). The CDR3 is made up of 14 amino acids. The V end lost 5 bases, the J end lost 6 bases, and 14 bases lay between the germline ends. CDR3 amino acids: CATSLTRVSNEQFF. DNA for the CDR3: TGTGCCACCAGCCTCACTAGGGTTTCCAATGAGCAGTTCTTC.

V usage is TRBV30 and J usage is TRBJ2-3; D is unclear. V was clipped by 3 bases and J by 1 base, with 5 bases between them. The germline V gene encodes CDR1 GTSNPN and CDR2 SVGIG (reference sequence). This CDR3 spans 12 amino acids. CDR3 DNA: TGTGCCTGGAGCGCTGGCACAGATACGCAGTATTTT. Translating gives CAWSAGTDTQYF.

This clonotype came up a few times. This chain joins TRBV6-1 and TRBJ2-7, with D tentatively TRBD1 (6 bases). The length of the CDR3 is 14 residues. Germline CDR1 MNHNS, CDR2 SASEGT. V was shortened by 4 bases and J by 3 bases, with 13 bases between the two germline ends. In DNA, the CDR3 is TGTGCCAGCAGTGGCGGTCAGGGGTGCTACGAGCAGTACTTC. Translation: CASSGGQGCYEQYF.

This clonotype appeared many times. The chain is built from TRBV12-3 or TRBV12-4 and TRBJ2-3, with D possibly being TRBD1 or TRBD2 (5 bases each). Trimming took off 1 base at V and 14 bases at J, with 13 bases between the two ends. CDR3 size: 12 residues. CDR3 in amino acids: CASSLGGPRAYF. The CDR3 nucleotides are TGTGCCAGCAGTTTAGGGGGACCCCGAGCGTATTTT.

This clonotype was seen repeatedly, ten times or more. This chain connects TRBV10-3 to TRBJ1-2; D is unclear. The V gene lost 8 bases and the J gene lost 8 bases, with 12 bases spanning the gap. The CDR3 runs to 11 residues. The germline V gene encodes CDR1 ENHRY and CDR2 SYGVKD. In nucleotides, the CDR3 is TGTGCCATCCAACGGACGGGCGGCTACACCTTC. Protein product: CAIQRTGGYTF.

The rearrangement uses TRBV7-2 and TRBJ2-5, with TRBD2 as a possible D gene (6 bases). The germline V gene has CDR1 SGHTA and CDR2 FQGNSA. This CDR3 comprises 15 residues. With 0 bases removed from V and 0 bases from J, the gap between germline ends came to 8 bases. CDR3 DNA sequence: TGTGCCAGCAGCTTAGCGCGGGACGACCAAGAGACCCAGTACTTC. This codes for CASSLARDDQETQYF. The whole variable domain, filled in from reference TRBV7-2 and TRBJ2-5, reads GAGVSQSPSNKVTEKGKDVELRCDPISGHTALYWYRQSLGQGLEFLIYFQGNSAPDKSGLPSDRFSAERTGGSVSTLTIQRTQQEDSAVYLCASSLARDDQETQYFGPGTRLLVL.